This is a list of T cell receptor beta chains from one sample in a study of post-analysis software for immune sequencing data. From the PCR reads, TCRdb called clonotypes with MiXCR, one entry per CDR3 protein. Seen here are hundreds of thousands of distinct CDR3 sequences, around 40% observed once, and the top ten hold 1.5% to 2%. Sequencing was performed on blood. The receptors shown here come from a girl aged 10-17 years with multiple sclerosis. The CDR3 runs from the conserved cysteine through the conserved F or W. The order of the fields is V gene, J gene, CDR3 protein.

TRBV27	TRBJ2-6	CASTKDGSGANVLTF
TRBV3-1	TRBJ2-3	CASSQVPGLAGSHTQYF
TRBV20-1	TRBJ1-6	CSAFRDGRANSPLHF
TRBV9	TRBJ2-6	CASSVVGGLYPDLTF
TRBV20-1	TRBJ2-7	CSARRQGTYEQYF
TRBV5-1	TRBJ2-2	CAGSSGQGAGELFF
TRBV7-2	TRBJ2-1	CASSPRAVHNEQFF
TRBV28	TRBJ2-5	CASVIQETQYF
TRBV4-1	TRBJ2-7	CASSPPWMTGGQYF
TRBV20-1	TRBJ2-5	CSARDWASGQETQYF
TRBV29-1	TRBJ2-3	CSVAGRATDTQYF
TRBV6-5	TRBJ2-1	CASSYSKAAYNEQFF
TRBV20-1	TRBJ1-2	CSARGQPGEGYTF
TRBV7-9	TRBJ2-5	CASSLFPQGSEETQYF
TRBV20-1	TRBJ1-2	CSASIGGGVNYGYTF
TRBV18	TRBJ1-5	CASSREGGNQPQHF
TRBV12-5	TRBJ2-5	CASAQDRTETQYF
TRBV6-5	TRBJ1-1	CASSYRDRDPLTEAFF
TRBV28	TRBJ2-3	CASSFGGSGTDTQYF
TRBV5-6	TRBJ2-7	CASSLFRDRGSYEQYF
TRBV12-3/TRBV12-4	TRBJ2-1	CASSRRGEQFF
TRBV4-1	TRBJ2-5	CASSSRGRGQGETQYF
TRBV7-2	TRBJ2-1	CASSLSLGGYNEQFF
TRBV5-1	TRBJ1-2	CASSSRGQDGYTF
TRBV20-1	TRBJ1-1	CSASTLYGTGVTEAFF
TRBV11-2	TRBJ2-7	CASSEKYRDRGGYEQYF
TRBV20-1	TRBJ1-2	CSAPWGSYGYTF
TRBV6-1	TRBJ2-5	CANSEGIGQETQYF
TRBV12-3/TRBV12-4	TRBJ1-2	CASSTQWGAHGYTF
TRBV5-1	TRBJ2-5	CASSLISAAQETQYF
TRBV6-1	TRBJ1-5	CASNERVWYNQPQHF
TRBV29-1	TRBJ2-5	CSVDGLAGVYQETQYF
TRBV12-3/TRBV12-4	.	CASSTLDSGSEQYF
TRBV7-2	TRBJ2-5	CASSLVRQETQYF
TRBV28	TRBJ2-3	CASSFLAGVIGTDTQYF
TRBV10-3	TRBJ2-3	CAISPGQRSTDTQYF
TRBV7-2	TRBJ2-3	CASSFVSFTQYF
TRBV12-3/TRBV12-4	TRBJ2-4	CASSSTGDRGIQYF
TRBV9	TRBJ2-3	CASSLPASSDTQYF
TRBV5-1	TRBJ2-1	CASSLIVLGAGAPIPYNEQFF
TRBV6-5	TRBJ2-3	CASSYSLKPDGGDTQYF